These 22 T cell receptor beta chains originate from one sample sequenced in a study of breast tumors, draining lymph nodes, adjacent tissues. TCRdb ran MiXCR on the multiplex PCR reads and lists one entry per CDR3 protein. This sample carries 150,000 to 200,000 distinct CDR3 sequences, approximately 30% of them seen once, and the ten largest clones take over 3.5%. Breast cancer patients provided tissue from their axillary draining lymph nodes. The material sequenced was axillary lymph node tissue. These receptor sequences come from a female donor with breast cancer. Some clones in this sample may be carry-over from other donors' samples.

This sequence joins TRBV7-9 and TRBJ2-3; 7 nucleotides match TRBD1. This CDR3 is built from 15 residues. From germline, CDR1 is SEHNR and CDR2 FQNEAQ (reference sequence). V gave up 3 bases and J gave up 1 base; unmatched junction bases: 4. CDR3 amino acids: CASSLVDRGTDTQYF. CDR3 coding DNA: TGTGCCAGCAGCTTGGTTGACAGGGGCACAGATACGCAGTATTTT.

The V gene is TRBV15, the J gene TRBJ1-6; no firm D call. V was clipped by 0 bases and J by 0 bases, with 6 bases between them. The CDR3 loop spans 16 amino acids. Germline-derived CDR1 and CDR2 are LNHNV and YYDKDF (reference sequence). The CDR3 reads CATSRDRSSYNSPLHF. CDR3 nucleotides: TGTGCCACCAGCAGAGACAGGAGCTCCTATAATTCACCCCTCCACTTT.

This clonotype has at least ten counts. The chain links TRBV2 to TRBJ2-3, with 9 bases identical to TRBD2. V lost 11 bases, J lost 6 bases, and 12 bases stayed unmatched. The CDR3 extends over 14 amino acids. The germline CDR1 and CDR2 sequences are SNHLY and FYNNEI. This CDR3 is CAVILAGLGDTQYF. Written as DNA, the CDR3 is TGTGCCGTAATACTAGCGGGCCTGGGTGATACGCAGTATTTT.

This clonotype has a count of ten or more. The rearrangement links TRBV29-1 to TRBJ2-7, with unresolved D. The V end was cut by 2 bases, the J end by 0 bases, with 14 bases between. The germline V gene encodes CDR1 SQVTM and CDR2 ANQGSEA. The CDR3 contains 15 residues. This chain's CDR3 is CSVERYAQSSYEQYF. The CDR3 DNA sequence: TGCAGCGTTGAACGGTATGCGCAGAGCTCCTACGAGCAGTACTTC.

This clonotype occurred a few times. The chain couples TRBV5-8 to TRBJ2-7, with 9 bases lining up with TRBD1. J gave up 9 bases and V 4 bases, and 14 bases lay outside the gene matches. CDR1 is SGHTS, CDR2 YDEGEE, per germline. This CDR3 is built from 15 residues. Here the CDR3 reads CASSRDRAQVPTQYF. The DNA of the CDR3 is TGTGCCAGCAGCCGGGACAGGGCGCAGGTCCCCACGCAGTACTTC.

The rearrangement links TRBV6-4 to TRBJ2-1; 11 bases line up with TRBD1. Germline V CDR1 and CDR2: MRHNA, SNTAGT. V gave up 5 bases and J gave up 10 bases; unmatched junction bases: 10. The CDR3 totals 15 residues. DNA for the CDR3: TGTGCCAGCAGTCCCGGGACAGGGGGTCGAGGGGAGCAGTTCTTC. Its protein is CASSPGTGGRGEQFF.

The rearrangement joins TRBV20-1 to TRBJ1-1, with 10 bases fitting TRBD1. The germline gives CDR1 DFQATT, CDR2 SNEGSKA (reference sequence). Trimming at V came to 0 bases and at J to 7 bases, leaving 8 bases not matched to a gene. This CDR3 spans 15 amino acids. In DNA form, the CDR3 reads TGCAGTGCTAGAGAGCAAGGACAGGGGGGGGGTGAAGCTTTCTTT. The encoded protein is CSAREQGQGGGEAFF.

This clonotype was detected many times. The V call is TRBV7-9, the J call TRBJ1-2; D uncertain. In germline, CDR1 is SEHNR, CDR2 FQNEAQ (reference sequence). Deletions cut 5 bases from V and 3 bases from J, with 7 bases between. This CDR3 contains 12 residues. CDR3 region: CASSQRDYGYTF. Written as DNA, the CDR3 is TGTGCCAGCAGCCAGCGGGACTATGGCTACACCTTC.

This clonotype was counted ten times or more. CDR3 sequence reads: CASTKNRGRLPQHF. In nucleotides, the CDR3 is TGTGCCAGCACCAAAAACAGGGGGCGTCTGCCCCAGCATTTT. The chain employs TRBV6-6 and TRBJ1-5; 9 bases are shared with TRBD1. V was clipped by 7 bases and J by 9 bases; unmatched bases: 10. Germline V gene sequence: CDR1 MNHNY, CDR2 SVGAGI (reference sequence). CDR3 length: 14 amino acids.

As regards this clonotype: Since a much larger clone is just one base distant, this may be a read error. This chain uses TRBV4-2 with TRBJ1-2; 9 bases align to TRBD1. Germline values: CDR1 LGHNA, CDR2 YNFKEQ. This CDR3 region has 17 residues. V was clipped by 0 bases and J by 6 bases; unmatched bases: 11. CDR3 residues: CASSQEGTGTLFNGYTF. In DNA form, the CDR3 reads TGTGCCAGCAGCCAAGAAGGGACAGGGACACTTTTTAATGGCTACACCTTC.

This clonotype has ten or more counts. V is TRBV6-2 or TRBV6-3 and J is TRBJ1-5; 8 nucleotides match TRBD1. Per germline, CDR1 MNHEY and CDR2 SVGEGT. The V segment lost 4 bases and the J segment 6 bases; nucleotides outside the gene matches: 2. This CDR3 is built from 13 residues. For the CDR3, the DNA is TGTGCCAGCAGTTTGGACAGGGCTCAGCCCCAGCATTTT. Protein sequence: CASSLDRAQPQHF.

This rearrangement joins TRBV20-1 to TRBJ2-1; 8 positions match TRBD1. The junction had 2 bases not matched to a gene; V was cut back by 5 bases and J by 8 bases. The CDR3 runs to 11 residues. The V gene's germline CDR1 is DFQATT and CDR2 SNEGSKA (reference sequence). The CDR3 is CSASGGDEQFF. CDR3 in DNA: TGCAGTGCTTCAGGGGGCGATGAGCAGTTCTTC.

Many counts were recorded for this clonotype. The chain couples TRBV25-1 to TRBJ2-1; 9 positions agree with TRBD1. The length of the CDR3 is 12 residues. Germline V lookup: CDR1 MGHDK, CDR2 SYGVNS. J lost 6 bases, V lost 6 bases, and 0 bases had no gene match. The CDR3: CASRTGGNEQFF. CDR3 nucleotide sequence: TGTGCCAGCAGGACAGGGGGCAATGAGCAGTTCTTC. The full variable domain, rest sourced from reference TRBV25-1 and TRBJ2-1, is EADIYQTPRYLVIGTGKKITLECSQTMGHDKMYWYQQDPGMELHLIHYSYGVNSTEKGDLSSESTVSRIRTEHFPLTLESARPSHTSQYLCASRTGGNEQFFGPGTRLTVL.

This clonotype was detected many times. This chain links TRBV6-2 or TRBV6-3 with TRBJ1-5; D is perhaps TRBD1 (5 bases). Germline V gene sequence: CDR1 MNHEY, CDR2 SVGEGT. V was clipped by 7 bases and J by 7 bases, with 14 bases between them. The CDR3 spans 13 residues. The CDR3 nucleotides read TGTGCCAGCAATTTGCCGGGGGGGCAGCCCCAGCATTTT. Protein product: CASNLPGGQPQHF.

In its sample, this clonotype was seen a few times. The chain joins TRBV6-2 or TRBV6-3 to TRBJ2-3; 12 positions agree with TRBD2. After removal of 5 bases from V and 1 base from J, the junction contained 4 bases not matched to a gene. CDR1 and CDR2 from the germline V gene are MNHEY and SVGEGT. The CDR3 loop spans 16 amino acids. As DNA, the CDR3 is TGTGCCAGCAGTCAACGACTAGCGGGGGGCACAGATACGCAGTATTTT. Translating gives CASSQRLAGGTDTQYF.

In this sample, this clonotype turned up many times. The chain links TRBV13 to TRBJ2-7; TRBD2 aligns across 14 bases. There are 18 residues in the CDR3. Trimming cost V 11 bases and J 0 bases; bases outside gene matches: 15. Germline lookup yields CDR1 PRHDT and CDR2 FYEKMQ (reference sequence). The CDR3 sequence: CAETRGLAGADSSYEQYF. CDR3 in DNA: TGTGCCGAAACCCGGGGACTAGCGGGGGCCGATAGCTCCTACGAGCAGTACTTC.

Concerning this clonotype itself: A much larger clonotype is one base distant, so this may be a read error. This CDR3 fails to terminate in the conserved phenylalanine or tryptophan, so it likely reflects a read error. The genes are TRBV12-3 or TRBV12-4 and TRBJ2-7; 9 nucleotides line up with TRBD2. Germline trimming cut 6 bases from V and 1 base from J; bases unmatched to any gene: 4. The CDR3 has 14 residues. As DNA, the CDR3 is TGTGCCAGCAGCCTAGCGGGAAGATCCTACGAGCAGTACCTC. Residues: CASSLAGRSYEQYL.

This clonotype showed up many times. The chain uses TRBV6-5 and TRBJ2-3; D may match TRBD1 or TRBD2 (5 bases each). V dropped 0 bases and J dropped 3 bases, with 10 bases sitting between them. The CDR3 spans 15 residues. Per the germline V gene, CDR1 is MNHEY and CDR2 is SVGAGI. The CDR3 sequence: CASSYSGTVTDTQYF. The CDR3 nucleotides read TGTGCCAGCAGTTACTCTGGGACGGTGACAGATACGCAGTATTTT.

The chain couples TRBV20-1 to TRBJ2-7; 8 bases map to TRBD2. With 5 bases clipped from V and 6 bases from J, the junction kept 15 bases outside the gene matches. CDR1 and CDR2 (germline): DFQATT, SNEGSKA (reference sequence). The CDR3 runs to 15 residues. The CDR3, as DNA: TGCAGTGCTTACTTCGGGACCAGCGGGAGTGGCGAGCAGTACTTC. The encoded protein is CSAYFGTSGSGEQYF.

This clonotype has at least ten counts. The CDR3 sequence: CASSDQLGLAGGRPTDTQYF. In nucleotides, the CDR3 is TGTGCCAGCAGTGACCAGCTTGGACTAGCGGGGGGGAGACCCACAGATACGCAGTATTTT. The chain is built from TRBV2 and TRBJ2-3; TRBD2 agrees at 15 bases. Looked up from germline, CDR1 is SNHLY and CDR2 is FYNNEI. V was clipped by 3 bases and J by 2 bases; unmatched bases: 12. The CDR3 sequence is 20 residues long.

The table lists this clonotype with a few counts. V usage is TRBV28 and J usage is TRBJ1-2, with 9 positions matching TRBD1. The germline V gene has CDR1 MDHEN and CDR2 SYDVKM. The CDR3 sequence is 14 residues long. V lost 6 bases and J lost 7; bases outside the gene matches: 9. DNA for the CDR3: TGTGCCAGCAGAGGGACAGGGTACGGTCCTGGCTACACCTTC. Its translation: CASRGTGYGPGYTF.

In its sample, this clonotype was seen many times. The CDR3 region is CASSLGDRGLQETQYF. The CDR3 bases are TGTGCCAGCAGCTTAGGGGACAGGGGACTACAAGAGACCCAGTACTTC. This sequence joins TRBV7-9 and TRBJ2-5; TRBD1 matches at 10 bases. Germline-derived CDR1 and CDR2 are SEHNR and FQNEAQ (reference sequence). Germline trimming cut 1 base from V and 2 bases from J; bases unmatched to any gene: 4. The CDR3 covers 16 residues.